The 2 T cell receptor beta chains below were found in one sample sequenced in a study of radiotherapy plus CTLA-4 blockade in lung cancer. The protocol was immunoSEQ multiplex PCR, while the TCRdb copy is restricted to in-frame clones and leaves out a portion. This table has 70,000 to 95,000 clones, over 80% appearing once. The material sequenced was peripheral blood, taken from a patient treated with radiotherapy plus ipilimumab. These receptors were collected from a human donor with non-small cell lung cancer that progressed on radiotherapy plus ipilimumab.

The chain joins TRBV19 to TRBJ2-1, with 8 bases aligning to TRBD1. The CDR3 consists of 17 residues. Per germline, CDR1 LNHDA and CDR2 SQIVND (reference sequence). Germline trimming cut 4 bases from V and 0 bases from J; bases unmatched to any gene: 8. The CDR3, as DNA: TGTGCCAGTAGTAGGATGGAGGGACAGGTCTCCTACAATGAGCAGTTCTTC. It codes for CASSRMEGQVSYNEQFF.

The V gene is TRBV30, the J gene TRBJ1-1, with D possibly TRBD1 on 5 matching bases. V shed 1 base and J shed 6 bases, with 9 bases lying between them. CDR3 size: 12 residues. CDR1 GTSNPN and CDR2 SVGIG come from the germline V gene (reference sequence). This chain's CDR3 is CAWSGRGAEAFF. DNA of the CDR3: TGTGCCTGGAGTGGACGGGGGGCTGAAGCTTTCTTT.